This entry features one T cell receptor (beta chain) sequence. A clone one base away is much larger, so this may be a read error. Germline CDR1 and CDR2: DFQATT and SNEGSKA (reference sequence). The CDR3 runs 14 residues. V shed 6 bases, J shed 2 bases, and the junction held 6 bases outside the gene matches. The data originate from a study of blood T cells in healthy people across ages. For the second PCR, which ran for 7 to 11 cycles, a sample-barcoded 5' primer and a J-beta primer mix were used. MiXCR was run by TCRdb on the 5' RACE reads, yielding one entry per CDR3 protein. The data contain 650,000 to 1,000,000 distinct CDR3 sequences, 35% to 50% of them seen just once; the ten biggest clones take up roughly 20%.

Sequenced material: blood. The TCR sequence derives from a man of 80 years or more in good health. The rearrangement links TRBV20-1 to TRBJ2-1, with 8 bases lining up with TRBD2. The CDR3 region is CSALSGSAYNEQFF. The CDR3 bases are TGCAGTGCATTAAGCGGGAGTGCCTACAATGAGCAGTTCTTC.